This T cell receptor (beta chain) was identified in a study of early T cells in non-severe SARS-CoV-2 infection. Study summary: Chains stayed unpaired after sequencing of bulk RNA from unsorted whole blood.

The TCR library protocol was used to attach unique molecular identifiers. These identifiers were attached to individual cDNA molecules. MiXCR, applied by TCRdb to the 5' RACE reads, yields one record per CDR3 protein. The sample records 25,000 or so distinct CDR3 sequences, about 2.7% being singletons. Study findings and constraints: Using VDJdb, the matching emphasized anti-spike CD8 responses while missing private and CD4 specificities.

Germline V gene lookup returns CDR1 DFQATT and CDR2 SNEGSKA (reference sequence). V lost 2 bases and J lost 8, with 10 bases in between. The CDR3 has 12 residues. Many counts were recorded for this clonotype. Its antigen remains unidentified. The sample consisted of whole blood. The TCR comes from an adult who was a healthcare worker with PCR-confirmed SARS-CoV-2 infection or an uninfected control (not recorded which). The rearrangement joins TRBV20-1 to TRBJ2-1; unclear D gene. The CDR3 sequence: CSARSVPHEQFF. The CDR3, as DNA: TGCAGTGCTAGATCGGTCCCCCATGAGCAGTTCTTC.